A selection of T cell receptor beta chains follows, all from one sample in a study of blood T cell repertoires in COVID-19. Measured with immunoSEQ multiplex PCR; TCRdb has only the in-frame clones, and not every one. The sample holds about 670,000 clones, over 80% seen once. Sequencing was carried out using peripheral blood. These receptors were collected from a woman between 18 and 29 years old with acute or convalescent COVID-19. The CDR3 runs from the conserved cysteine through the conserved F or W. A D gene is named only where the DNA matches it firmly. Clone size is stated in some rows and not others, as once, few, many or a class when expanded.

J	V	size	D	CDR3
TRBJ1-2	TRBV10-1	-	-	CASSGRGNYGYTF
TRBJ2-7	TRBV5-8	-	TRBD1	CASSSGTGFYEQYF
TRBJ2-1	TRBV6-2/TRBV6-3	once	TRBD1	CASSSEIGTAYNEQFF
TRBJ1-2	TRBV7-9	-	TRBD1	CASSLGQFYGYTF
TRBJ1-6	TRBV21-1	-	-	CASSKWGGGSPLHF
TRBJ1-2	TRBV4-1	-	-	CASSQDLSPGQRDYGYTF
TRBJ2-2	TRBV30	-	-	CAWSLGLPGELFF
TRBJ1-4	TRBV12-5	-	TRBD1	CASGFTGEINEKLFF
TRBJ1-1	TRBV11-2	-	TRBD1	CASSLTQGARAEAFF
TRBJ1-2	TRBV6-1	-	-	CASSEVTGYGYTF
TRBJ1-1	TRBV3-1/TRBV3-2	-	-	CASSQDEGVAFF
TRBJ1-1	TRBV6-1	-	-	CASSDPYTEAFF
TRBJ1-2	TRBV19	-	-	CASTWRADYGYTF
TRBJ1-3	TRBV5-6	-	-	CASARSSSGNTIYF
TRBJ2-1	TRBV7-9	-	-	CASSLGLRGEQFF
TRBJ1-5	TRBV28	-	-	CATGSGDQPQHF
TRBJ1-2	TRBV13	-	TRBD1	CASSPSRQGRHGYTF
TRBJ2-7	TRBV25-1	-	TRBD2	CASSGGGINEQYF
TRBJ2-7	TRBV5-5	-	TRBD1	CASSLGVGTGKYEQYF
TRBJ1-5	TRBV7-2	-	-	CASSLVGNQPQHF
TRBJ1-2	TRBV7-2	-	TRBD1	CASSLARTGLQYGYTF
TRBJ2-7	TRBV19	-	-	CASSIKFHFYEQYF
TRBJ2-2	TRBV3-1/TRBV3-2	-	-	CASSRPGQTNTGELFF
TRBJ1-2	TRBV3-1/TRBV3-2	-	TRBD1	CASSSGTGNGYTF
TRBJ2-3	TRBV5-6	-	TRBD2	CASSLLAGDTDTQYF
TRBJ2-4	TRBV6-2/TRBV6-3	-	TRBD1	CASSRTGNGGIQYF
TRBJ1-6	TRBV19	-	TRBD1	CASSTRDRFSPLHF
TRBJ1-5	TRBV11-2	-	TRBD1	CASSLGTGAQRNQPQHF
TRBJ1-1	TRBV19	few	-	CASRGETLNTEAFF
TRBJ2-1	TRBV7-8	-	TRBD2	CASSLIAGTYNEQFF
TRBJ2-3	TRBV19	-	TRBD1	CASSNYATGSGADTQYF
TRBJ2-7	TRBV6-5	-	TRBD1	CATNAGTAYEQYF
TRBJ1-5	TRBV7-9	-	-	CASSLAGPGEGQPQHF
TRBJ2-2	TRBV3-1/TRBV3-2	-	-	CASSNRANTGELFF
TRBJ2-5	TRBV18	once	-	CASSPARAQETQYF
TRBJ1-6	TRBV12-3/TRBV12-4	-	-	CASRMRDNSPLHF
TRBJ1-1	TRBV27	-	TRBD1	CASSFHDRVTEAFF
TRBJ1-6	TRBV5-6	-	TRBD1	CASSLGLALDRYPSPLHF
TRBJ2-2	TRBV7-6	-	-	CASSSRRTNTGELFF
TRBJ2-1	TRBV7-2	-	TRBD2	CASSLIGGTSPYNEQFF
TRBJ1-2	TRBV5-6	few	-	CASSLGPTVFHGYTF
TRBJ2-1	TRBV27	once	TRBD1	CASRAGGRYEQFF
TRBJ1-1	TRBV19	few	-	CASSIAQTNTEAFF
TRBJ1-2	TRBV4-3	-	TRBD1	CASSQDPAGGYGYTF
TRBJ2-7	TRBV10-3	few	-	CAISHQTSYEQYF
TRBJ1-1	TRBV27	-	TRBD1	CASSLFRTGVNTEAFF
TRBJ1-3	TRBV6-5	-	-	CASSLRGRSGNTIYF
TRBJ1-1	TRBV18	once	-	CASSPGTATEAFF
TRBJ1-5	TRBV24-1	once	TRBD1	CATSDTGTGRLQPQHF
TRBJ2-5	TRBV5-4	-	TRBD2	CASSPFGLGGYETQYF
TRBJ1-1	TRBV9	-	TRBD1	CASSQGGNTEAFF
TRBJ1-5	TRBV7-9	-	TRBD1	CASSPKIIRDRGRNQPQHF